The sequence of this T cell receptor beta chain was determined in a study of blood T cell repertoires in COVID-19. Across the whole study: COVID-19 samples collected from the United States, Italy and Spain covered acute and convalescent phases.

Individuals drawn from about 26 US areas were about 18 to 95 years old. Membership in each cohort depended on participant-reported clinical history. Here immunoSEQ multiplex PCR was the method, and the copy in TCRdb shows in-frame clones only, minus some. The sample lists about 250,000 clones, 80% to 90% occurring once. Germline V lookup: CDR1 MNHNS, CDR2 SASEGT. The CDR3 runs to 15 residues. Comments on this clone: Compared with germline, one end of the junction differs, possibly owing to a read error.

The sequenced sample was PBMCs or T cells enriched from blood (not recorded which). The chain recombines TRBV6-1 with TRBJ1-5; 7 bases are shared with TRBD1. The receptor was isolated from a woman younger than 35 who had recovered from COVID-19. The CDR3 region is CASREGGGRNQPQHF. The CDR3 nucleotides are TGTGCCAGCAGAGAAGGAGGGGGCAGGAATCAGCCCCAGCATTTT.